These 3 T cell receptor beta chains were sequenced from one sample in a study of CD8+CD57+ T cells in acquired aplastic anemia. Genomic DNA provided the template from which TCR beta VDJ and CDR3 profiles were obtained. TCRdb reanalysed the reads using MiXCR and keeps one entry per CDR3 protein. The data contain more than 250,000 distinct CDR3 sequences, around 60% of them singletons. Sequencing was done on a sample of sorted CD4+, CD8+, or CD8+CD57+ T cells (not recorded which) from PBMCs. The receptor source for this set is a human donor with severe aplastic anemia or a healthy control (not recorded which).

The rearrangement links TRBV7-9 to TRBJ1-6; 9 nucleotides agree with TRBD1. CDR3 size: 14 residues. V shed 6 bases and J 10 bases; nucleotides not matched to a gene: 7. Germline V lookup: CDR1 SEHNR, CDR2 FQNEAQ (reference sequence). In nucleotides, the CDR3 is TGTGCCAGCAGAGACAGGGGGTCAGGATCACCCCTCCACTTT. This translates into CASRDRGSGSPLHF.

This chain connects TRBV12-3 or TRBV12-4 to TRBJ1-2, with D uncertain. The CDR3 extends over 10 amino acids. V was cut by 2 bases and J by 8 bases, with 3 bases left in between. CDR3 residues: CASSLQGYTF. DNA of the CDR3: TGTGCCAGCAGTTTACAGGGCTACACCTTC.

This clonotype appeared a few times. This rearrangement joins TRBV20-1 to TRBJ2-7, with 9 nucleotides matching TRBD2. Germline V gene data show CDR1 as DFQATT and CDR2 as SNEGSKA (reference sequence). V dropped 1 base and J dropped 5; count of bases not matched to a gene: 6. This CDR3 spans 14 amino acids. The CDR3: CSARAISGSHEQYF. The CDR3 region has the DNA TGCAGTGCTAGAGCTATTAGCGGGAGCCACGAGCAGTACTTC.